The 30 T cell receptor beta chains below all came from one sample that was sequenced in a study of OX40 agonist ivuxolimab in advanced cancers. Using immunoSEQ multiplex PCR, the repertoire was profiled, and TCRdb retains in-frame clones only, with some absent. Of about 82,000 clones listed, 70% to 90% are singletons. Material: CD4+ or CD8+ T cells sorted from blood, obtained in a trial of the OX40 agonist ivuxolimab. Receptors originate from an adult with an advanced solid tumor such as melanoma, head and neck, liver or kidney cancer.

The rearrangement joins TRBV6-1 to TRBJ2-7; the D is unclear. The ends were cut back, 7 bases at V and 5 bases at J, with 15 bases in the middle. Germline values: CDR1 MNHNS, CDR2 SASEGT. The CDR3 runs to 13 residues. The CDR3 loop reads CASTASGGHEQYF. DNA of the CDR3: TGTGCCAGCACCGCATCGGGTGGGCACGAGCAGTACTTC.

The chain carries TRBV5-1 and TRBJ1-1; no reliable D call. The CDR3 runs 14 residues. The germline gives CDR1 SGHRS, CDR2 YFSETQ. Trimming removed 1 base at V and 4 bases at J, with 11 bases between. CDR3 sequence (DNA): TGCGCCAGCAGCTTGCAAACAAGTGGCACTGAAGCTTTCTTT. This codes for CASSLQTSGTEAFF.

The gene calls are TRBV11-2 and TRBJ2-3; D is ambiguous. Between the trimmed V and J ends, which lost 5 bases and 2 bases, there was a span of 5 bases. Germline CDR1 SGHAT, CDR2 FQNNGV. The length of the CDR3 is 12 residues. The CDR3 spells CASSPNTDTQYF. The CDR3 bases are TGTGCCAGCAGCCCTAACACAGATACGCAGTATTTT.

The chain couples TRBV7-6 to TRBJ2-1, with D perhaps assigned TRBD1 or TRBD2 (5 bases each). Trimming stripped 3 bases from V and 10 bases from J, with 19 bases between. The CDR3 consists of 15 residues. Germline CDR1 reads SGHVS; CDR2 reads FNYEAQ. The CDR3 reads CASSFGRTGGDEQFF. DNA for the CDR3: TGTGCCAGCAGCTTTGGTAGGACTGGGGGTGACGAGCAGTTCTTC. The full variable domain, in which reference TRBV7-6 and TRBJ2-1 provide the parts outside the CDR3, is GAGVSQSPRYKVTKRGQDVALRCDPISGHVSLYWYRQALGQGPEFLTYFNYEAQQDKSGLPNDRFSAERPEGSISTLTIQRTEQRDSAMYRCASSFGRTGGDEQFFGPGTRLTVL.

This chain uses TRBV6-1 with TRBJ1-6; D is perhaps TRBD1 (5 bases). V was pared by 5 bases and J by 7 bases, with 15 bases between. Germline V gives CDR1 MNHNS, CDR2 SASEGT. This CDR3 contains 15 residues. The CDR3 sequence: CASSIPGALNSPLHF. The CDR3 nucleotides are TGTGCCAGCAGTATCCCCGGGGCCTTGAATTCACCCCTCCACTTT.

This chain uses TRBV6-5 with TRBJ1-5; D not certain. The germline CDR1 and CDR2 sequences are MNHEY and SVGAGI. Trimming took 7 bases from V and 0 from J, leaving 10 bases between them. This CDR3 comprises 14 residues. The CDR3 DNA reads as TGTGCCAGCACCCTTGGAAATAGCAATCAGCCCCAGCATTTT. Protein sequence: CASTLGNSNQPQHF.

This clone is a singleton in its sample. This chain joins TRBV6-5 and TRBJ1-1, with 7 bases identical to TRBD1. From germline, CDR1 is MNHEY and CDR2 SVGAGI. V shed 8 bases and J 5 bases; nucleotides not matched to a gene: 11. The CDR3 has 14 residues. The CDR3 spells CASGSRGRGTEAFF. CDR3 coding DNA: TGTGCCAGCGGCTCTAGGGGGCGCGGGACTGAAGCTTTCTTT.

The sample holds one count of this clone. V and J are TRBV29-1 and TRBJ2-5; maybe TRBD2 (6 bases). The germline V gene has CDR1 SQVTM and CDR2 ANQGSEA. Trimming stripped 3 bases from V and 4 bases from J, with 15 bases between. The CDR3 totals 14 residues. This CDR3 reads CSVDIPGRSETQYF. CDR3 DNA sequence: TGCAGCGTTGATATTCCAGGGAGGTCAGAGACCCAGTACTTC.

In its sample, this clone was seen a few times. In DNA, the CDR3 is TGCAGCGGAAACCTTCAGGGCAACCCAGGCGAGACCCAGTACTTC. It specifies CSGNLQGNPGETQYF. This chain links TRBV29-1 with TRBJ2-5; D is possibly TRBD1 (5 bases). There are 15 residues in the CDR3. The V gene lost 7 bases and the J gene lost 5 bases, with 23 bases spanning the gap. Germline V gene data show CDR1 as SQVTM and CDR2 as ANQGSEA.

The CDR3 region is CASSPPTTDTQYF. Written as DNA, the CDR3 is TGTGCCAGCAGCCCCCCGACGACAGATACGCAGTATTTT. The rearrangement joins TRBV11-2 to TRBJ2-3; D not resolved. CDR1 SGHAT and CDR2 FQNNGV come from the germline V gene. The CDR3 runs 13 residues. The germline V and J ends were trimmed by 5 bases and 3 bases, with 9 bases remaining between them.

The chain employs TRBV7-2 and TRBJ2-1; D is possibly TRBD2 (6 bases). CDR3 length: 16 residues. CDR1 and CDR2 (germline): SGHTA, FQGNSA. Trimming took off 5 bases at V and 0 bases at J, with 14 bases between the two ends. In DNA, the CDR3 is TGTGCCAGCAGCCTGTACGGGGGTAACTCCTACAATGAGCAGTTCTTC. The encoded protein is CASSLYGGNSYNEQFF.

CDR3 DNA sequence: TGTGCCATCAAACAGGGGGCGACGGGAGAAAAACTGTTTTTT. Protein sequence: CAIKQGATGEKLFF. V is TRBV10-3 and J is TRBJ1-4, with TRBD1 identical over 9 bases. The CDR3 has 14 residues. J lost 8 bases, V lost 7 bases, and 8 bases had no gene match. Germline CDR1 and CDR2: ENHRY and SYGVKD.

The rearrangement uses TRBV5-8 and TRBJ2-2; a weak D match, TRBD1 (5 bases). Germline V gene lookup returns CDR1 SGHTS and CDR2 YDEGEE. This CDR3 spans 14 amino acids. V was shortened by 4 bases and J by 3 bases, with 10 bases between the two germline ends. The CDR3 DNA reads as TGTGCCAGCAGCCGTGACAGTCACACCGGGGAGCTGTTTTTT. Amino acid sequence: CASSRDSHTGELFF.

This chain links TRBV19 with TRBJ2-5; 10 bases map to TRBD1. CDR3 length: 16 amino acids. V was pared by 3 bases and J by 4 bases, with 8 bases of the junction left unmatched. Looked up from germline, CDR1 is LNHDA and CDR2 is SQIVND (reference sequence). CDR3 region: CASSITGTGDIETQYF. Here the CDR3 DNA reads TGTGCCAGTAGTATTACAGGGACAGGGGATATAGAGACCCAGTACTTC.

V and J are TRBV10-1 and TRBJ2-3; D gene unclear. This CDR3 has 14 amino acids. V gave up 7 bases and J gave up 2 bases, with 13 bases separating them. Germline V lookup: CDR1 WNHNN, CDR2 SYGVQD (reference sequence). CDR3 sequence: CASTLPGFTDTQYF. The CDR3 DNA reads as TGCGCCAGCACCCTTCCGGGTTTCACAGATACGCAGTATTTT.

This rearrangement joins TRBV10-3 to TRBJ2-1; 7 nucleotides line up with TRBD1. The CDR3 contains 15 residues. The junction had 5 bases not matched to a gene; V was cut back by 6 bases and J by 0 bases. Germline V gene data show CDR1 as ENHRY and CDR2 as SYGVKD. CDR3 sequence: CAIRKDRSSYNEQFF. In DNA form, the CDR3 reads TGTGCCATCAGGAAGGACAGGAGCTCCTACAATGAGCAGTTCTTC.

The J gene is TRBJ2-1, the V gene TRBV25-1; D not certain. In germline, CDR1 is MGHDK, CDR2 SYGVNS. The V end lost 0 bases, the J end lost 6 bases, and 9 bases lay between the germline ends. The CDR3 covers 14 residues. CDR3 in amino acids: CASSEYGFSNEQFF. In nucleotides, the CDR3 is TGTGCCAGCAGTGAATATGGGTTTTCCAATGAGCAGTTCTTC.

The CDR3 loop is CASSLDGRETQYF. In DNA form, the CDR3 reads TGTGCCAGCAGCTTGGACGGCCGGGAGACCCAGTACTTC. The chain recombines TRBV7-9 with TRBJ2-5; D gene unclear. Trimming stripped 3 bases from V and 5 bases from J, with 10 bases between. Germline V gene lookup returns CDR1 SEHNR and CDR2 FQNEAQ (reference sequence). The CDR3 is 13 amino acids.

The chain links TRBV10-1 to TRBJ1-2, with 8 bases matching TRBD1. The germline CDR1 and CDR2 sequences are WNHNN and SYGVQD (reference sequence). The CDR3 consists of 18 residues. V was pared by 2 bases and J by 6 bases, with 17 bases of the junction left unmatched. DNA of the CDR3: TGCGCCAGCAGTGAGGCGACAGGGGATAGTGTGGTGGGCAATGGCTACACCTTC. Its translation: CASSEATGDSVVGNGYTF.

The sample holds one count of this clone. The CDR3 protein is CASSLDGGTDTQYF. CDR3 nucleotide sequence: TGCGCCAGCAGCTTGGATGGGGGGACAGATACGCAGTATTTT. The chain is built from TRBV5-1 and TRBJ2-3, with D perhaps matching TRBD2 (6 bases). CDR1 SGHRS and CDR2 YFSETQ come from the germline V gene. V was clipped by 0 bases and J by 3 bases, with 8 bases between them. The CDR3 length is 14 residues. The full variable domain, in which reference TRBV5-1 and TRBJ2-3 provide the parts outside the CDR3, is KAGVTQTPRYLIKTRGQQVTLSCSPISGHRSVSWYQQTPGQGLQFLFEYFSETQRNKGNFPGRFSGRQFSNSRSEMNVSTLELGDSALYLCASSLDGGTDTQYFGPGTRLTVL.

The CDR3 is CASSRYQKANYGYTF. The CDR3 DNA reads as TGTGCCAGTAGTAGGTACCAGAAAGCTAACTATGGCTACACCTTC. The rearrangement uses TRBV19 and TRBJ1-2; D uncertain. Trimming removed 4 bases from V and 0 bases from J, with 12 bases in between. This CDR3 is built from 15 residues. Germline values: CDR1 LNHDA, CDR2 SQIVND (reference sequence).

This chain uses TRBV6-5 with TRBJ2-1; the D is unclear. The CDR3 totals 11 residues. The germline V and J ends were trimmed by 1 base and 9 bases, with 4 bases remaining between them. Germline V CDR1 and CDR2: MNHEY, SVGAGI. CDR3 loop: CASSYLGEQFF. The CDR3 DNA is TGTGCCAGCAGTTACTTGGGTGAGCAGTTCTTC.

This clone has only a few counts. The chain has TRBV18 and TRBJ1-2; 8 nucleotides align to TRBD1. The CDR3 loop spans 14 amino acids. Germline CDR1 KGHSH, CDR2 LQKENI. With 6 bases clipped from V and 5 bases from J, the junction kept 8 bases outside the gene matches. The CDR3 loop reads CASSPGGEVYGYTF. For the CDR3, the DNA is TGTGCCAGCTCCCCAGGGGGCGAGGTGTATGGCTACACCTTC.

This rearrangement joins TRBV6-1 to TRBJ2-7, with D possibly being TRBD2 (6 bases). Germline CDR1 reads MNHNS; CDR2 reads SASEGT. Between the trimmed V and J ends, which lost 6 bases and 1 base, there was a span of 19 bases. The CDR3 spans 16 residues. Written as DNA, the CDR3 is TGTGCCAGCAGCGAACCGGGACTCAAAAGGTCCTACGAGCAGTACTTC. It codes for CASSEPGLKRSYEQYF.

The chain is built from TRBV4-2 and TRBJ2-7; TRBD2 matches at 9 bases. The germline V gene has CDR1 LGHNA and CDR2 YNFKEQ. The CDR3 runs 16 residues. V lost 1 base and J lost 5; bases outside the gene matches: 9. In nucleotides, the CDR3 is TGTGCCAGCAGCCAAGTCGGGCAGCGGGGGGCCCACGAGCAGTACTTC. Translation: CASSQVGQRGAHEQYF.

The V and J genes are TRBV6-5 and TRBJ2-1; 11 bases are a match to TRBD2. V shed 7 bases, J shed 6 bases, and the junction held 8 bases outside the gene matches. The CDR3 runs to 15 residues. The germline V gene has CDR1 MNHEY and CDR2 SVGAGI. The CDR3 here is CASTSTSGVSNEQFF. The DNA for the CDR3 is TGTGCCAGCACCTCGACTAGCGGGGTCAGCAATGAGCAGTTCTTC.

V and J are TRBV27 and TRBJ2-5, with 8 bases fitting TRBD2. This CDR3 has 17 amino acids. The germline V gene encodes CDR1 MNHEY and CDR2 SMNVEV (reference sequence). The ends lost 6 bases at V and 0 bases at J; junction bases unmatched: 12. The CDR3: CASRPAGEYTYQETQYF. The CDR3 nucleotides are TGTGCCAGCAGACCAGCGGGGGAGTACACGTACCAAGAGACCCAGTACTTC.

The chain is built from TRBV18 and TRBJ1-1; the D is unclear. Trimming left V 3 bases short and J 1 base short, with 12 bases between. CDR3 length: 15 amino acids. The germline V gene has CDR1 KGHSH and CDR2 LQKENI. CDR3 in DNA: TGTGCCAGCTCACCCCGGACCCGGGGGAACACTGAAGCTTTCTTT. It is translated as CASSPRTRGNTEAFF.

This chain uses TRBV7-9 with TRBJ1-4; 9 positions match TRBD1. The germline gives CDR1 SEHNR, CDR2 FQNEAQ (reference sequence). With V trimmed by 5 bases and J by 5 bases, 6 bases remained unmatched. This CDR3 spans 15 amino acids. CDR3 bases: TGTGCCAGCAGCCCCTGGGGGACAGGGAATGAAAAACTGTTTTTT. It translates to CASSPWGTGNEKLFF.

V gene TRBV5-6 combines with J gene TRBJ1-2; the D is unclear. The CDR3 contains 13 residues. CDR1 is SGHDT, CDR2 YYEEEE, per germline. Trimming cost V 0 bases and J 4 bases, with 7 bases left between them. In DNA, the CDR3 is TGTGCCAGCAGCTTGGCCCACTCCTATGGCTACACCTTC. Protein product: CASSLAHSYGYTF.